This is a list of T cell receptor beta chains from one sample in a study of T cell responses to AZD1222 COVID-19 vaccine. Using immunoSEQ multiplex PCR, the repertoire was profiled, and TCRdb retains in-frame clones only, with some absent. The repertoire includes roughly 180,000 clones, about 89% of them detected once, and around 1.6% sits in the top ten. The sequencing used peripheral blood, collected 28 days after the second AZD1222 dose. Receptor source: an adult who received the AZD1222 COVID-19 vaccine. CDR3s include the opening cysteine and the closing phenylalanine or tryptophan. Each record gives: clone size, D gene, J gene, V gene, CDR3 DNA, CDR3 protein. The D gene is left open where the match is weak. Clone size is shown for a subset of rows, as once, few, many or a class of expanded clone.

. . TRBJ2-7 TRBV4-1 TGCGCCAGCAGCCCTGATCGGGGCGGAAGAGCCTACGAGCAGTACTTC CASSPDRGGRAYEQYF
once . TRBJ1-1 TRBV10-3 TGTGCCATCAGTGAAAGGACTACGACTGAAGCTTTCTTT CAISERTTTEAFF
. . TRBJ1-6 TRBV2 TGTGCCAGCAGTACCTTTGAGTCCCTCCACTTT CASSTFESLHF
. . TRBJ1-5 TRBV6-5 TGTGCCAGCAGATTTGGGACGGGTCAGCCCCAGCATTTT CASRFGTGQPQHF
. . TRBJ1-2 TRBV7-8 TGTGCCAGCAGCCAGGGCGGGTACTATGGCTACACCTTC CASSQGGYYGYTF
. TRBD1 TRBJ1-2 TRBV6-5 TGTGCCAGCAGTCCCAGGGGGGGCCATGTCTATGGCTACACCTTC CASSPRGGHVYGYTF
. . TRBJ1-1 TRBV19 TGTGCCAGTAGCCCCAGCTCCGGGGACTTAATCACTGAAGCTTTCTTT CASSPSSGDLITEAFF
. . TRBJ2-1 TRBV3-1/TRBV3-2 TGTGCCAGCAGCCAAGGCCCCCGGTGGGGCAATGAGCAGTTCTTC CASSQGPRWGNEQFF
. . TRBJ1-2 TRBV6-2/TRBV6-3 TGTGCCAGCAGTTCTACCCCGGGATTGCGATATGGCTACACCTTC CASSSTPGLRYGYTF
. TRBD1 TRBJ1-5 TRBV3-1/TRBV3-2 TGTGCCAGCAGCCAAGAAGGCCGGGACAGGGGCCTATATCAGCCCCAGCATTTT CASSQEGRDRGLYQPQHF
. . TRBJ2-7 TRBV7-9 TGTGCCAGCAGCTTAGCCCTCGGGACGGCTGGCGGCTACGAGCAGTACTTC CASSLALGTAGGYEQYF
once . TRBJ1-6 TRBV27 TGTGCCAGCAGTTTCCAGGGTAGTTCACCCCTCCACTTT CASSFQGSSPLHF
. TRBD2 TRBJ2-1 TRBV7-2 TGTGCCAGCAGCCGGAGCGGGGGGGCCTACAATGAGCAGTTCTTC CASSRSGGAYNEQFF
. . TRBJ2-1 TRBV10-3 TGTGCCATCAGTGAGGTCTCCCACTCTCGCAATGAGCAGTTCTTC CAISEVSHSRNEQFF
. . TRBJ2-1 TRBV24-1 TGTGCCACCAGTGATTTGCGGAGTACTAGCAATGAGCAGTTCTTC CATSDLRSTSNEQFF
. . TRBJ2-1 TRBV7-7 TGTGCTAGCAGCCCCCAGAGGGGTTATGAGCAGTTCTTC CASSPQRGYEQFF
. TRBD2 TRBJ2-3 TRBV18 TGTGCCAGCCATCTAGCGGGCCCAACAGATACGCAGTATTTT CASHLAGPTDTQYF
. . TRBJ1-4 TRBV2 TGTGCCAGCAGCTTGGACTTTGCAACTAATGAAAAACTGTTTTTT CASSLDFATNEKLFF
. TRBD2 TRBJ2-1 TRBV4-1 TGCGCCAGCAGCCAACATCTAGCGGGCAATTACAATGAGCAGTTCTTC CASSQHLAGNYNEQFF
. . TRBJ2-7 TRBV12-3/TRBV12-4 TGTGCCAGCAGTTTCGGGGCCTACGAGCAGTACTTC CASSFGAYEQYF
. . TRBJ1-2 TRBV23-1 TGCGCCAGCAGTCACATTCTACCACAGGTAAACTATGTGGGCTACACCTTC CASSHILPQVNYVGYTF
. TRBD2 TRBJ2-7 TRBV7-2 TGTGCCAGCAGCTTCGGACTAGCGGGGGTCTACGAGCAGTACTTC CASSFGLAGVYEQYF
. . TRBJ1-2 TRBV11-2 TGTGCCAGCCGACCTAGGGAGGGGGGACCTTATGGCTACACCTTC CASRPREGGPYGYTF
. TRBD1 TRBJ1-6 TRBV7-9 TGTGCCAGCAGCCCCCCAGGGACAGGAAATTCACCCCTCCACTTT CASSPPGTGNSPLHF
. TRBD1 TRBJ1-1 TRBV29-1 TGCAGCGTTGAAGATAACAGGGGCGTCACTGAAGCTTTCTTT CSVEDNRGVTEAFF
. TRBD2 TRBJ2-5 TRBV3-1/TRBV3-2 TGTGCCAGCAGCCCAGCGACTAGCGGGGGGAGGGGAACCCAGTACTTC CASSPATSGGRGTQYF
. . TRBJ1-1 TRBV27 TGTGCCAGCAGTTTATCGGAAAGCACTGAAGCTTTCTTT CASSLSESTEAFF
. TRBD1 TRBJ2-7 TRBV15 TGTGCCACCAGCAGAGGATCGGGACAGACCTACGAGCAGTACTTC CATSRGSGQTYEQYF
. TRBD1 TRBJ1-2 TRBV14 TGTGCCAGCGGAAGGACAGGGGGTTTCACCACCTTC CASGRTGGFTTF
. . TRBJ2-7 TRBV2 TGTGCCAGCACTAGGAATGGAGCCTCCTACGAGCAGTACTTC CASTRNGASYEQYF
. . TRBJ2-5 TRBV3-1/TRBV3-2 TGTGCCAGCAGCAACACTATCCAAGAGACCCAGTACTTC CASSNTIQETQYF
. TRBD2 TRBJ2-2 TRBV6-5 TGTGCCACGGGGGGGGATTTCGACACCGGGGAGCTGTTTTTT CATGGDFDTGELFF
. . TRBJ1-2 TRBV30 TGTGCCTGGATGAAGGGACGTAACTATGGCTACACCTTC CAWMKGRNYGYTF
. . TRBJ2-3 TRBV7-2 TGTGCCAGCAGCTTAGCGGGGGCGTTCGACCCACCAGATACGCAGTATTTT CASSLAGAFDPPDTQYF
. TRBD2 TRBJ2-2 TRBV7-2 TGTGCCAGCAGCTTGACTAGCGGGGGGAGGAACACCGGGGAGCTGTTTTTT CASSLTSGGRNTGELFF
. . TRBJ1-6 TRBV6-5 TGTGCCAGCAGTTACTCGTCCCGGGCGGGTTCACCCCTCCACTTT CASSYSSRAGSPLHF
. TRBD1 TRBJ1-5 TRBV12-5 TGTGCTGCGATAGGGGGCACGTACAATCAGCCCCAGCATTTT CAAIGGTYNQPQHF
. . TRBJ1-4 TRBV30 TGTGCCTGGAGTGTGGTGGGGAATGGAAAACTGTTTTTT CAWSVVGNGKLFF
. . TRBJ2-7 TRBV5-6 TGTGCCAGCAGCTTGGCCAACAGCTACGAGCAGTACTTC CASSLANSYEQYF
. . TRBJ2-3 TRBV4-1 TGCGCCAGCAGCCAATTCCCCGGGACACATAGCACAGATACGCAGTATTTT CASSQFPGTHSTDTQYF
. TRBD2 TRBJ2-1 TRBV12-3/TRBV12-4 TGTGCCAGCAGTTTGGGGGGGGAGCAGTTCTTC CASSLGGEQFF
. . TRBJ1-1 TRBV5-5 TGTGCCAGCAGCTGGGTGGGGAACACTGAAGCTTTCTTT CASSWVGNTEAFF
. . TRBJ2-1 TRBV10-3 TGTGCCGCTGGGGGTTTAATCAATGAGCAGTTCTTC CAAGGLINEQFF
. TRBD2 TRBJ2-7 TRBV6-1 TGTGCCAGCAGTGCGACTAGCGGGGGGGCACTGGCCTACGAGCAGTACTTC CASSATSGGALAYEQYF
. . TRBJ2-1 TRBV7-9 TGTGCCAGCAGCGTTGGCCAGGGGAACAATGAGCAGTTCTTC CASSVGQGNNEQFF
. TRBD1 TRBJ1-1 TRBV7-2 TGTGCCAGCAGCTCGCTAAACAGGGGGGACACTGAAGCTTTCTTT CASSSLNRGDTEAFF
once . TRBJ2-1 TRBV5-1 TGCGCCAGCAGCTTGGTCGGGACCGTTGGGTACAATGAGCAGTTCTTC CASSLVGTVGYNEQFF
. TRBD1 TRBJ1-1 TRBV5-1 TGCGCCAGCAGCGTGGGACAGGCTCCTGTAACTGAAGCTTTCTTT CASSVGQAPVTEAFF
. . TRBJ1-5 TRBV7-9 TGTGCCAGCAGCCTCAACGGGGCTCAGCCCCAGCATTTT CASSLNGAQPQHF
. . TRBJ1-2 TRBV4-1 TGCGCCAGCAGCCAAGATGCAGGGGACGGCTATGGCTACACCTTC CASSQDAGDGYGYTF
. . TRBJ1-5 TRBV18 TGTGCCAGCTCACCACAGGGAAGTGATCAGCCCCAGCATTTT CASSPQGSDQPQHF
. . TRBJ1-2 TRBV7-2 TGTGCCAGCAGCTTAGAGACAGTCTATGGCTACACCTTC CASSLETVYGYTF
. . TRBJ2-5 TRBV7-9 TGTGCCAGCAGCTCTCAACAGGGCGTACAAGAGACCCAGTACTTC CASSSQQGVQETQYF
. . TRBJ2-1 TRBV3-1/TRBV3-2 TGTGCCAGCAGCCAAACAGACAGAGGCGAGCAGTTCTTC CASSQTDRGEQFF
. TRBD2 TRBJ2-7 TRBV5-1 TGCGCCAGCAGCTTGGGCCCTAGCGGCCGTACCTACGAGCAGTACTTC CASSLGPSGRTYEQYF
. . TRBJ2-4 TRBV7-8 TGTGCCAGCAGCCGGGGCGCCGGGGGAGTTCAGTACTTC CASSRGAGGVQYF